Below are 14 T cell receptor beta chains sequenced from a single sample in a study of T cell clonotyping in hematopoietic cell transplantation. Assay: immunoSEQ multiplex PCR; the TCRdb copy retains only in-frame clones and omits some. The table records around 17,000 clones, about nine tenths of them present only once. Sequenced input: peripheral blood mononuclear cells. All receptors come from a man in his forties in good health. Some clones in this sample may be carry-over from other donors' samples.

The sample holds one count of this clone. The J gene is TRBJ2-3, the V gene TRBV30; a possible D gene is TRBD2 (6 bases). The germline V gene has CDR1 GTSNPN and CDR2 SVGIG (reference sequence). The CDR3 covers 13 residues. The V and J ends lost 4 bases and 2 bases respectively, with 10 bases between them. Here the CDR3 DNA reads TGTGCCTGGAACGGGGGTCTCACAGATACGCAGTATTTT. It specifies CAWNGGLTDTQYF.

The V and J genes are TRBV25-1 and TRBJ1-1, with TRBD1 identical over 7 bases. V lost 5 bases, J lost 8 bases, and 5 bases stayed unmatched. CDR3 length: 12 residues. Germline CDR1 reads MGHDK; CDR2 reads SYGVNS. This CDR3 is CASSKPGQEAFF. CDR3 bases: TGTGCCAGCAGTAAACCGGGACAGGAAGCTTTCTTT.

This clone was picked up a small number of times. The CDR3 DNA is TGTGCCGGCGGGCGGGGGCGGCGGGAGACCCAGTACTTC. It yields the protein CAGGRGRRETQYF. The chain couples TRBV2 to TRBJ2-5, with D maybe TRBD2 (7 bases). Germline V gene data show CDR1 as SNHLY and CDR2 as FYNNEI. The V end lost 11 bases, the J end lost 5 bases, and 18 bases lay between the germline ends. There are 13 residues in the CDR3.

The rearrangement uses TRBV11-3 and TRBJ2-7; 11 bases are a match to TRBD2. V gave up 4 bases and J gave up 11 bases; unmatched junction bases: 10. CDR3 length: 14 residues. Germline-derived CDR1 and CDR2 are SGHNT and YENEEA. CDR3 sequence reads: CASSSTGTSGKKYF. The CDR3 bases are TGTGCCAGCAGCTCAACCGGGACTAGCGGAAAGAAGTACTTC.

The CDR3 nucleotides read TGTGCCAGCAGTGGGGACAGCTCTGGAAACACCATATATTTT. It yields the protein CASSGDSSGNTIYF. The rearrangement uses TRBV25-1 and TRBJ1-3, with 7 bases lining up with TRBD1. The CDR3 covers 14 residues. The germline V gene has CDR1 MGHDK and CDR2 SYGVNS. The junction had 0 bases not matched to a gene; V was cut back by 4 bases and J by 0 bases. Using reference TRBV25-1 and TRBJ1-3 for the parts outside the CDR3, the full variable domain is EADIYQTPRYLVIGTGKKITLECSQTMGHDKMYWYQQDPGMELHLIHYSYGVNSTEKGDLSSESTVSRIRTEHFPLTLESARPSHTSQYLCASSGDSSGNTIYFGEGSWLTVV.

V usage is TRBV30 and J usage is TRBJ1-2; D unclear. V lost 2 bases, J lost 4 bases, and 8 bases lay in between. The germline CDR1 and CDR2 sequences are GTSNPN and SVGIG (reference sequence). This CDR3 has 12 residues. The CDR3 coding sequence is TGTGCCTGGAGTACGGGCCTCTATGGCTACACCTTC. Its protein product is CAWSTGLYGYTF. The full variable domain, in which reference TRBV30 and TRBJ1-2 provide the parts outside the CDR3, is SQTIHQWPATLVQPVGSPLSLECTVEGTSNPNLYWYRQAAGRGLQLLFYSVGIGQISSEVPQNLSASRPQDRQFILSSKKLLLSDSGFYLCAWSTGLYGYTFGSGTRLTVV.

The chain employs TRBV2 and TRBJ1-5, with D unclear. With 0 bases removed from V and 7 bases from J, the gap between germline ends came to 7 bases. The CDR3 has 13 amino acids. Germline assignment: CDR1 SNHLY and CDR2 FYNNEI. The CDR3 is CASSEAFEQPQHF. CDR3 DNA: TGTGCCAGCAGTGAAGCGTTCGAACAGCCCCAGCATTTT.

The chain joins TRBV6-6 to TRBJ1-5; no clear D. Trimming left V 2 bases short and J 9 bases short, with 8 bases between. Germline CDR1 MNHNY, CDR2 SVGAGI (reference sequence). This CDR3 spans 12 amino acids. CDR3 loop: CASSYGSTPQHF. CDR3 coding DNA: TGTGCCAGCAGTTACGGCAGCACGCCCCAGCATTTT.

The chain uses TRBV5-4 and TRBJ2-5; 8 bases fit TRBD1. CDR3 length equals 14 residues. The V gene end was trimmed by 4 bases and the J gene end by 2 bases; junction bases not matched to a gene: 4. CDR1 and CDR2 from the germline V gene are SGHNT and YYREEE (reference sequence). The CDR3 DNA reads as TGTGCCAGCAGCCGAGGGACAGGACAAGAGACCCAGTACTTC. This sequence encodes CASSRGTGQETQYF.

The rearrangement uses TRBV4-2 and TRBJ1-1; D is ambiguous. Trimming pared 3 bases from V and 0 bases from J, leaving 11 bases between. The CDR3 consists of 15 residues. Germline-derived CDR1 and CDR2 are LGHNA and YNFKEQ. CDR3 DNA: TGTGCCAGCAGCCAGGCCGCCGTAATGAACACTGAAGCTTTCTTT. Amino acid sequence: CASSQAAVMNTEAFF.

This sequence joins TRBV13 and TRBJ1-2, with no clear D. The germline CDR1 and CDR2 sequences are PRHDT and FYEKMQ (reference sequence). The V gene lost 1 base and the J gene lost 13 bases, with 13 bases spanning the gap. This CDR3 region has 12 residues. In DNA form, the CDR3 reads TGTGCCAGCAGCTTAGAGAGGTCCGAGAGCACCTTC. Translating gives CASSLERSESTF.

This chain uses TRBV5-4 with TRBJ2-2; TRBD1 aligns across 7 bases. V trimming: 0 bases; J trimming: 2 bases; junction bases outside the gene matches: 7. The CDR3 runs 17 residues. Germline values: CDR1 SGHNT, CDR2 YYREEE (reference sequence). CDR3 DNA: TGTGCCAGCAGCTTGGGAGCAGGGGGAGATAACACCGGGGAGCTGTTTTTT. It specifies CASSLGAGGDNTGELFF.

The chain couples TRBV9 to TRBJ2-3; 8 nucleotides line up with TRBD2. The V segment lost 3 bases and the J segment 4 bases; nucleotides outside the gene matches: 7. The CDR3 length is 15 residues. Germline values: CDR1 SGDLS, CDR2 YYNGEE. CDR3 DNA sequence: TGTGCCAGCAGCGCCTACGGGAGGGCCTCAGATACGCAGTATTTT. It codes for CASSAYGRASDTQYF.

The chain is built from TRBV30 and TRBJ2-7; 8 bases match TRBD2. The CDR3 covers 13 residues. The V segment lost 0 bases and the J segment 6 bases; nucleotides outside the gene matches: 4. Germline-derived CDR1 and CDR2 are GTSNPN and SVGIG (reference sequence). The CDR3 region has the DNA TGTGCCTGGAGTGTGATAGCGGGAACCGAGCAGTACTTC. Translation gives CAWSVIAGTEQYF.